The 20 T cell receptor beta chains reported below all come from one sample, sequenced in a study of T cell changes during pregnancy in multiple sclerosis. The protocol was immunoSEQ multiplex PCR, while the TCRdb copy is restricted to in-frame clones and leaves out a portion. The sample records some 80,000 clones, roughly nine tenths being singletons. The starting material was peripheral blood, obtained in the first trimester of pregnancy. All receptors derive from a female donor with multiple sclerosis, enrolled in a pregnancy study.

V is TRBV18 and J is TRBJ1-2; D gene unclear. Germline CDR1 and CDR2: KGHSH and LQKENI. The CDR3 loop spans 14 amino acids. Trimming took off 5 bases at V and 3 bases at J, with 13 bases between the two ends. The CDR3 nucleotides read TGTGCCAGCTCAGGGAGATCCTGGTACTATGGCTACACCTTC. Encoded protein: CASSGRSWYYGYTF.

The J gene is TRBJ1-5, the V gene TRBV6-1; 8 bases align to TRBD1. Germline assignment: CDR1 MNHNS and CDR2 SASEGT. The CDR3 contains 16 residues. V lost 4 bases, J lost 2 bases, and 7 bases stayed unmatched. The CDR3 DNA follows: TGTGCCAGCAGTGGCGGGACAGGTCGGGGCAATCAGCCCCAGCATTTT. It specifies CASSGGTGRGNQPQHF.

The CDR3 sequence is CASSDRQGKGGNTIYF. CDR3 DNA sequence: TGTGCCAGCAGTGACAGACAGGGAAAAGGAGGAAACACCATATATTTT. This chain links TRBV6-1 with TRBJ1-3; 7 positions match TRBD1. The V and J ends lost 3 bases and 4 bases, in that order; junction bases with no gene match: 9. The CDR3 is 16 residues long. Germline V gives CDR1 MNHNS, CDR2 SASEGT.

The J gene is TRBJ1-2, the V gene TRBV2; tentative D call: TRBD1 (6 bases). The germline V gene encodes CDR1 SNHLY and CDR2 FYNNEI. V gave up 6 bases and J gave up 8 bases, with 16 bases separating them. The CDR3 covers 13 residues. The CDR3 nucleotides read TGTGCCAGCAGCGATCAGGGGAAGTACGGCTACACCTTC. It translates to CASSDQGKYGYTF. The complete variable domain, with remaining parts taken from reference TRBV2 and TRBJ1-2, reads EPEVTQTPSHQVTQMGQEVILRCVPISNHLYFYWYRQILGQKVEFLVSFYNNEISEKSEIFDDQFSVERPDGSNFTLKIRSTKLEDSAMYFCASSDQGKYGYTFGSGTRLTVV.

The chain is built from TRBV18 and TRBJ1-6; possibly TRBD1 for D (5 bases). The CDR3 runs to 14 residues. The germline CDR1 and CDR2 sequences are KGHSH and LQKENI. The V end was cut by 5 bases, the J end by 11 bases, with 16 bases between. The CDR3 DNA sequence: TGTGCCAGCTCATTAAGGAGCGAAGGGGCACCCCTCCACTTT. Amino acid sequence: CASSLRSEGAPLHF.

The V and J genes are TRBV5-6 and TRBJ2-1; 13 bases agree with TRBD2. This CDR3 is 16 amino acids long. V trimming: 4 bases; J trimming: 7 bases; junction bases outside the gene matches: 8. The V gene's germline CDR1 is SGHDT and CDR2 YYEEEE. In DNA form, the CDR3 reads TGTGCCAGCAGCCTTCGGACTAGCGGGGGTTTAAATGAGCAGTTCTTC. This translates into CASSLRTSGGLNEQFF. Using reference TRBV5-6 and TRBJ2-1 for the parts outside the CDR3, the full variable domain is DAGVTQSPTHLIKTRGQQVTLRCSPKSGHDTVSWYQQALGQGPQFIFQYYEEEERQRGNFPDRFSGHQFPNYSSELNVNALLLGDSALYLCASSLRTSGGLNEQFFGPGTRLTVL.

This rearrangement joins TRBV7-6 to TRBJ2-5, with 10 bases lining up with TRBD2. The germline V gene has CDR1 SGHVS and CDR2 FNYEAQ. Losses at the gene ends were 5 bases for V and 4 bases for J; bases not matched to a gene: 16. The CDR3 has 18 residues. The CDR3 is CASSPGVAGGSRRETQYF. The CDR3 DNA sequence: TGTGCCAGCAGCCCAGGGGTAGCGGGGGGCTCGAGGAGAGAGACCCAGTACTTC. The entire variable domain, with the rest obtained from reference TRBV7-6 and TRBJ2-5, is as follows: GAGVSQSPRYKVTKRGQDVALRCDPISGHVSLYWYRQALGQGPEFLTYFNYEAQQDKSGLPNDRFSAERPEGSISTLTIQRTEQRDSAMYRCASSPGVAGGSRRETQYFGPGTRLLVL.

J is TRBJ2-7 and V is TRBV11-2, with 9 positions matching TRBD1. CDR1 is SGHAT and CDR2 is FQNNGV in the germline V gene. With V trimmed by 5 bases and J by 5 bases, 7 bases remained unmatched. The CDR3 consists of 14 residues. CDR3 DNA sequence: TGTGCCAGCAGCATGTACAGGGGGCGCGACGAGCAGTACTTC. It specifies CASSMYRGRDEQYF.

V and J are TRBV5-1 and TRBJ2-7, with 10 bases aligning to TRBD1. V lost 3 bases, J lost 7 bases, and 10 bases stayed unmatched. Germline V gene data show CDR1 as SGHRS and CDR2 as YFSETQ. The CDR3 extends over 15 amino acids. The CDR3 coding sequence is TGCGCCAGCAGCTCGGGGACAGGGGTGACTAGGGAGCAGTACTTC. Translated: CASSSGTGVTREQYF.

The rearrangement links TRBV28 to TRBJ1-2; D may be TRBD1 (6 bases). The CDR3 covers 14 residues. V shed 3 bases and J shed 7 bases, with 15 bases lying between them. Germline CDR1 and CDR2: MDHEN and SYDVKM. The CDR3 bases are TGTGCCAGCAGTTTTGGGGTTGTAGGGGGTGGCTACACCTTC. This gives the protein CASSFGVVGGGYTF.

The sample holds one count of this clone. V is TRBV4-3 and J is TRBJ1-2; 8 bases are a match to TRBD1. The CDR3 sequence is 15 residues long. Germline V gene lookup returns CDR1 LGHNA and CDR2 YSLEER. V lost 3 bases and J lost 0; bases outside the gene matches: 3. As DNA, the CDR3 is TGCGCCAGCAGCCACCGACAGGGGACTAACTATGGCTACACCTTC. Its protein is CASSHRQGTNYGYTF.

The chain combines TRBV28 with TRBJ2-3; TRBD2 is a possible D gene (6 bases). Trimming shortened V by 4 bases and J by 5 bases, and 16 bases separated the two germline ends. Looked up from germline, CDR1 is MDHEN and CDR2 is SYDVKM. The CDR3 contains 15 residues. The CDR3, as DNA: TGTGCCAGCAGTTCCCTCCGCGTCGGGGGAGATACGCAGTATTTT. Translated: CASSSLRVGGDTQYF.

This chain joins TRBV6-1 and TRBJ1-5, with a tentative D call TRBD1 (6 bases). V was clipped by 3 bases and J by 1 base, with 16 bases between them. This CDR3 comprises 17 residues. The V gene's germline CDR1 is MNHNS and CDR2 SASEGT. The CDR3 here is CASSEGVGASSNQPQHF. The DNA for the CDR3 is TGTGCCAGCAGTGAGGGGGTGGGGGCATCAAGCAATCAGCCCCAGCATTTT.

This clone was seen only a few times. The V and J genes are TRBV7-2 and TRBJ2-1; 7 bases fit TRBD2. The CDR3 extends over 15 amino acids. V lost 5 bases, J lost 8 bases, and 12 bases stayed unmatched. Germline CDR1 reads SGHTA; CDR2 reads FQGNSA. CDR3 in DNA: TGTGCCAGCAGCCTTACCCGGGGACTAATCCATGAGCAGTTCTTC. This codes for CASSLTRGLIHEQFF. The full variable domain, rest sourced from reference TRBV7-2 and TRBJ2-1, is GAGVSQSPSNKVTEKGKDVELRCDPISGHTALYWYRQSLGQGLEFLIYFQGNSAPDKSGLPSDRFSAERTGGSVSTLTIQRTQQEDSAVYLCASSLTRGLIHEQFFGPGTRLTVL.

This rearrangement joins TRBV2 to TRBJ2-2, with a weak D call TRBD2 (5 bases). CDR3 length: 14 residues. Germline V gene sequence: CDR1 SNHLY, CDR2 FYNNEI. V was clipped by 4 bases and J by 0 bases, with 6 bases between them. The CDR3 loop is CASSVGTNTGELFF. CDR3 nucleotide sequence: TGTGCCAGCAGTGTCGGGACGAACACCGGGGAGCTGTTTTTT.

The chain joins TRBV19 to TRBJ1-1, with a weak D call TRBD1 (5 bases). Trimming shortened V by 0 bases and J by 4 bases, and 15 bases separated the two germline ends. The CDR3 length is 16 residues. Germline CDR1 and CDR2: LNHDA and SQIVND (reference sequence). The CDR3 loop reads CASSIDHTGGGTEAFF. CDR3 DNA sequence: TGTGCCAGTAGTATAGATCATACAGGCGGCGGCACTGAAGCTTTCTTT. Full variable domain (outside the CDR3, taken from reference TRBV19 and TRBJ1-1): DGGITQSPKYLFRKEGQNVTLSCEQNLNHDAMYWYRQDPGQGLRLIYYSQIVNDFQKGDIAEGYSVSREKKESFPLTVTSAQKNPTAFYLCASSIDHTGGGTEAFFGQGTRLTVV.

The chain recombines TRBV27 with TRBJ1-6, with TRBD1 as a possible D gene (5 bases). This CDR3 has 12 residues. Germline V CDR1 and CDR2: MNHEY, SMNVEV (reference sequence). V was shortened by 9 bases and J by 9 bases, with 12 bases between the two germline ends. CDR3 sequence: CASRGYVSPLHF. The CDR3 DNA reads as TGTGCCAGTAGGGGTTACGTTTCACCCCTCCACTTT.

This chain connects TRBV11-2 to TRBJ1-4; 12 bases map to TRBD1. V shed 2 bases, J shed 7 bases, and the junction held 5 bases outside the gene matches. CDR1 SGHAT and CDR2 FQNNGV come from the germline V gene. The CDR3 covers 16 residues. The chain's CDR3 is CASSLSGGQGAEKLFF. The DNA for the CDR3 is TGTGCCAGCAGCTTAAGTGGGGGACAGGGGGCTGAAAAACTGTTTTTT.

This clone has only one observation. This chain joins TRBV5-5 and TRBJ2-2, with 7 bases fitting TRBD1. V dropped 3 bases and J dropped 1; count of bases not matched to a gene: 9. CDR3 size: 17 residues. CDR1 is SGHKS, CDR2 YYEKEE, per germline (reference sequence). The CDR3 nucleotides are TGTGCCAGCAGCTCCTTGAATGGACAGGAGAACACCGGGGAGCTGTTTTTT. Amino acid sequence: CASSSLNGQENTGELFF.

The rearrangement joins TRBV7-9 to TRBJ2-4; tentative D call: TRBD1 (5 bases). Germline V lookup: CDR1 SEHNR, CDR2 FQNEAQ (reference sequence). The ends were cut back, 5 bases at V and 6 bases at J, with 8 bases in the middle. This CDR3 spans 12 amino acids. CDR3 nucleotide sequence: TGTGCCAGCAGCCCTGACAGAAACATTCAGTACTTC. Protein product: CASSPDRNIQYF.